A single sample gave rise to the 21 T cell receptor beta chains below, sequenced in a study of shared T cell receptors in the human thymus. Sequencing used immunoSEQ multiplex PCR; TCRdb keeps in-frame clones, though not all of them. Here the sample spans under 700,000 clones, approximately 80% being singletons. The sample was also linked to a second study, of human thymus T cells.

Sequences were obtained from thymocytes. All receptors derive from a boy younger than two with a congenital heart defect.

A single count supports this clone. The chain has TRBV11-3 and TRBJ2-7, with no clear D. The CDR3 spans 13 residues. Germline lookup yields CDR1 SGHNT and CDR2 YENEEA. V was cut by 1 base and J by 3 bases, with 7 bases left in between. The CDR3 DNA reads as TGTGCCAGCAGCTTAGGCTCAGGCTACGAGCAGTACTTC. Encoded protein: CASSLGSGYEQYF.

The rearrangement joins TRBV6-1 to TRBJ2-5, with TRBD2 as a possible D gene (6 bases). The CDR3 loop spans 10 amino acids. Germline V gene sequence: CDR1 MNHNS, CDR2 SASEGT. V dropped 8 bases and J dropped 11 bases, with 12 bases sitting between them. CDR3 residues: CASSSSAQYF. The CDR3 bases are TGTGCCAGCTCCTCTAGCGCTCAGTACTTC.

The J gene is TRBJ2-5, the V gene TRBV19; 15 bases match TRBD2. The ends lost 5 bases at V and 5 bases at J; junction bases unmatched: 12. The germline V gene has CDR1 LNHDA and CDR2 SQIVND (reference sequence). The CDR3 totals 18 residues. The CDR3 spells CASSVVGLAGGPRETQYF. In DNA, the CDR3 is TGTGCCAGTAGTGTGGTAGGACTAGCGGGAGGGCCTCGGGAGACCCAGTACTTC.

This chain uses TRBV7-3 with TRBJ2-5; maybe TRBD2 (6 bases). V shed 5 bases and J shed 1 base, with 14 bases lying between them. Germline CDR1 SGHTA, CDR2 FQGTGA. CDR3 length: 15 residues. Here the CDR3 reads CASSPRPSAQETQYF. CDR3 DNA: TGTGCCAGCAGCCCAAGGCCTAGCGCCCAAGAGACCCAGTACTTC.

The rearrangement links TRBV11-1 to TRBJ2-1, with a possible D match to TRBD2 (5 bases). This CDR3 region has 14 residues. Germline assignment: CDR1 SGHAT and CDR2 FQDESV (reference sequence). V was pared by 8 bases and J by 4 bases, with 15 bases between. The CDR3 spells CASSGISLYNEQFF. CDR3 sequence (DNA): TGTGCCAGCTCGGGGATCTCCTTGTACAATGAGCAGTTCTTC.

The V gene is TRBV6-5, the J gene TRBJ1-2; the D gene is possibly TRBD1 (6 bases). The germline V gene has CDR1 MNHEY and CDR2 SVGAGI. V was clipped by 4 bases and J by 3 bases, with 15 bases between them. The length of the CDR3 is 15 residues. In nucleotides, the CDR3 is TGTGCCAGCAGTTCCCGGAAAGGGGGACACTATGGCTACACCTTC. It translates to CASSSRKGGHYGYTF.

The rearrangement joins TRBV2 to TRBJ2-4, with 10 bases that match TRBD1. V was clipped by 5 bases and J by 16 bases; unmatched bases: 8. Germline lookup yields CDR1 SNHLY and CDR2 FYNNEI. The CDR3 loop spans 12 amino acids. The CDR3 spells CASSSGQGGHYF. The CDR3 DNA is TGTGCCAGCAGTAGCGGACAGGGGGGGCATTACTTC. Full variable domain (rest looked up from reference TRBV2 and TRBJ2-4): EPEVTQTPSHQVTQMGQEVILRCVPISNHLYFYWYRQILGQKVEFLVSFYNNEISEKSEIFDDQFSVERPDGSNFTLKIRSTKLEDSAMYFCASSSGQGGHYFGAGTRLSVL.

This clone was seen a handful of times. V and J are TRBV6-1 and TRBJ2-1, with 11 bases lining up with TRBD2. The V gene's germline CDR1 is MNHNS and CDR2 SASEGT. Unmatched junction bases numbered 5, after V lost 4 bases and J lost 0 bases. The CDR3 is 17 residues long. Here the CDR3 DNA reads TGTGCCAGCAGTGCCCGGACTAGCGGGCCCTCCTACAATGAGCAGTTCTTC. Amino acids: CASSARTSGPSYNEQFF.

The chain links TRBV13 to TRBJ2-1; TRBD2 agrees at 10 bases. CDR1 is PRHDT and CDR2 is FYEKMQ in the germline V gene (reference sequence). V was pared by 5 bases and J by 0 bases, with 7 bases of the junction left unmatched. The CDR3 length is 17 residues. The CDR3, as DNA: TGTGCCAGCAGCCCACGACTAGCGGGTATCTCCTACAATGAGCAGTTCTTC. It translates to CASSPRLAGISYNEQFF.

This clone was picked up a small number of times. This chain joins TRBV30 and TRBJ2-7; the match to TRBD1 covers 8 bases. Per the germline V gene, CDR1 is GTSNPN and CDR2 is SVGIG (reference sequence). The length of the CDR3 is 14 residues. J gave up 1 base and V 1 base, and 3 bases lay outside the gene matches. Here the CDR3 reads CAWSGGTGSYEQYF. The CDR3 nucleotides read TGTGCCTGGAGTGGGGGGACAGGTTCCTACGAGCAGTACTTC.

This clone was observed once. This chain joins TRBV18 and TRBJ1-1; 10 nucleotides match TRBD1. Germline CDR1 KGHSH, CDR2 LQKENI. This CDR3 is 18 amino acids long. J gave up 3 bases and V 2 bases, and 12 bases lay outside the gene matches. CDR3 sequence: CASSPMGQGRLRDTEAFF. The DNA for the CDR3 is TGTGCCAGCTCACCAATGGGACAGGGGAGGCTGCGGGACACTGAAGCTTTCTTT.

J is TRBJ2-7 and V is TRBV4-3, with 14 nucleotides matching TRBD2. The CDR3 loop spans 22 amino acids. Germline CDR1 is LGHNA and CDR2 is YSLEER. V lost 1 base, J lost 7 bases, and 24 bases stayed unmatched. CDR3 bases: TGCGCCAGCAGCCAAGTTGCCCTTGGCCGACTAGCGGGAGGGCCTAGTCTGAGGGAGCAGTACTTC. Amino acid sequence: CASSQVALGRLAGGPSLREQYF.

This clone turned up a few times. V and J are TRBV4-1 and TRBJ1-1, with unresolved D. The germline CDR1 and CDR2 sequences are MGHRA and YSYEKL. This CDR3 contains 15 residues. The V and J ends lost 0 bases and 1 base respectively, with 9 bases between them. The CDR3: CASSQDGRENTEAFF. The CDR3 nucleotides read TGCGCCAGCAGCCAAGATGGCCGGGAGAACACTGAAGCTTTCTTT.

The CDR3 sequence is CASSGASGSDSIEQYF. The CDR3 region has the DNA TGTGCCAGCAGTGGGGCTAGCGGGAGTGATTCGATCGAGCAGTACTTC. The chain joins TRBV27 to TRBJ2-7, with 10 bases matching TRBD2. Germline CDR1 is MNHEY and CDR2 is SMNVEV (reference sequence). CDR3 length: 16 residues. Unmatched junction bases numbered 13, after V lost 5 bases and J lost 6 bases.

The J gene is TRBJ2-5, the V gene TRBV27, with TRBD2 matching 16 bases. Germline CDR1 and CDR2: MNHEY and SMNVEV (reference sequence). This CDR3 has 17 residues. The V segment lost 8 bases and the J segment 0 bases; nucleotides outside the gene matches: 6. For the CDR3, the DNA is TGTGCCAGCTGGGGACTAGCGGGAGGGGGGTACCAAGAGACCCAGTACTTC. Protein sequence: CASWGLAGGGYQETQYF.

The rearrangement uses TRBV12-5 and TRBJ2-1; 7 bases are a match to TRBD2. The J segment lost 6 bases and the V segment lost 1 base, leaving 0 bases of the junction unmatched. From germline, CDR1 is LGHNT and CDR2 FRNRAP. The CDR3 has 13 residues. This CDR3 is CASGLAGGNEQFF. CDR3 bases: TGTGCTAGTGGTTTGGCGGGGGGCAATGAGCAGTTCTTC.

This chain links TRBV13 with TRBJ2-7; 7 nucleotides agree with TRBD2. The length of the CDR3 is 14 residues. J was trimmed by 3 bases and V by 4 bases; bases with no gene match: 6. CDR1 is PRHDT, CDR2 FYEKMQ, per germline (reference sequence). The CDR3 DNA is TGTGCCAGCAGCTCCCTTAGCGGGTACTACGAGCAGTACTTC. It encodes CASSSLSGYYEQYF.

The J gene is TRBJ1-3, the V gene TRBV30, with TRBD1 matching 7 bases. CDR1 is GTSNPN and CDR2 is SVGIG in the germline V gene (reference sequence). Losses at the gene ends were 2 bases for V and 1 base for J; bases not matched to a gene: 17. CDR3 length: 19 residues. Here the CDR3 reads CAWSPPQPTGVSSGNTIYF. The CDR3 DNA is TGTGCCTGGAGTCCTCCACAACCTACAGGGGTCTCATCTGGAAACACCATATATTTT. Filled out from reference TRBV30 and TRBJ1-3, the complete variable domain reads SQTIHQWPATLVQPVGSPLSLECTVEGTSNPNLYWYRQAAGRGLQLLFYSVGIGQISSEVPQNLSASRPQDRQFILSSKKLLLSDSGFYLCAWSPPQPTGVSSGNTIYFGEGSWLTVV.

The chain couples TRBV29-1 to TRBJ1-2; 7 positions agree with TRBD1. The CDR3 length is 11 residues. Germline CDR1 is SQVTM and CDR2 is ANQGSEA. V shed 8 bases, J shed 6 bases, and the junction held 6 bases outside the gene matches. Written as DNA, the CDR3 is TGCAGCCTCATCGGGACAGATGGCTACACCTTC. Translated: CSLIGTDGYTF.

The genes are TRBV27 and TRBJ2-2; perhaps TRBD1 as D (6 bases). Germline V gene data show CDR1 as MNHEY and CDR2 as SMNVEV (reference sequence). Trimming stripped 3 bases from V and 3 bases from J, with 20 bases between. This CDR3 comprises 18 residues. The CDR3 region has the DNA TGTGCCAGCAGTTTCGTAAAAGACAGGCCGCTACACACCGGGGAGCTGTTTTTT. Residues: CASSFVKDRPLHTGELFF.

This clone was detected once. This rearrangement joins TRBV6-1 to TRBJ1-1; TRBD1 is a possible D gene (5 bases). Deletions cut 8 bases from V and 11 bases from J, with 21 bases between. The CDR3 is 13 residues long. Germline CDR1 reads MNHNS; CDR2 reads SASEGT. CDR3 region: CASRQGSQSDAFF. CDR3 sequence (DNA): TGTGCCAGCCGGCAGGGTTCTCAGTCCGATGCTTTCTTT.